The T cell receptor beta chain described here comes from a study of tumor-infiltrating lymphocytes in primary liver carcinoma. Germline V CDR1 and CDR2: MNHEY, SVGAGI. The CDR3 totals 14 residues. Deletions cut 6 bases from V and 4 bases from J, with 13 bases between. The table lists this clonotype with many counts. Its antigen is undetermined. Unsorted whole blood supplied the RNA, and germline DNA was extracted too. From approximately 500 ng total RNA, TCR beta cDNA was generated with a primer in the constant region. For TCR beta, libraries were produced by three nested multiplex PCR rounds using slightly modified ARM-PCR. A C-beta reverse primer was combined with TRBV1-TRBV30 forward primers in the first two PCR rounds, and each round had roughly 11 cycles. From the multiplex PCR reads, TCRdb called clonotypes with MiXCR, one entry per CDR3 protein. This sample yields approximately 340,000 distinct CDR3 sequences, of which 65% are seen a single time; about 6.5% belongs to the top ten.

General observations from the study: Lesser overlap characterized tumor-adjacent and tumor-blood pairs relative to tumor region pairs.

This clonotype was obtained from a man aged 40-49 years with primary liver carcinoma and hepatitis B virus infection. This chain joins TRBV6-5 and TRBJ2-1; maybe TRBD2 (5 bases). Specimen: peripheral blood. The CDR3 here is CASRPSREYNEQFF. For the CDR3, the DNA is TGTGCCAGCAGGCCTAGCAGAGAATACAATGAGCAGTTCTTC.